This paragraph reports one TCR beta chain. These data originate in a study of blood T cell repertoires in COVID-19. Background on the study: Material from acute and convalescent COVID-19 was sourced from the United States, Italy and Spain. T cells, B-cell-depleted T cells, or PBMCs supplied cDNA or gDNA.

This CDR3 has 13 amino acids. CDR1 and CDR2 from the germline V gene are MDHEN and SYDVKM. In the study's own analysis: Amplification of reference gene primers was used by the study to estimate nucleated cell counts. Measured with immunoSEQ multiplex PCR; TCRdb has only the in-frame clones, and not every one. V and J calls and clone size are those listed in that table; D and trimming were worked out from the DNA. In the table there are approximately 75,000 clones, nearly 90% of which are singletons. This rearrangement joins TRBV28 to TRBJ2-7, with 7 bases matching TRBD1. This TCR derives from a man aged 50-60 years with acute or convalescent COVID-19. Sequencing was carried out using peripheral blood. The CDR3 sequence is CAATGANSYEQYF. The CDR3 DNA is TGTGCGGCTACAGGGGCTAACTCCTACGAGCAGTACTTC.